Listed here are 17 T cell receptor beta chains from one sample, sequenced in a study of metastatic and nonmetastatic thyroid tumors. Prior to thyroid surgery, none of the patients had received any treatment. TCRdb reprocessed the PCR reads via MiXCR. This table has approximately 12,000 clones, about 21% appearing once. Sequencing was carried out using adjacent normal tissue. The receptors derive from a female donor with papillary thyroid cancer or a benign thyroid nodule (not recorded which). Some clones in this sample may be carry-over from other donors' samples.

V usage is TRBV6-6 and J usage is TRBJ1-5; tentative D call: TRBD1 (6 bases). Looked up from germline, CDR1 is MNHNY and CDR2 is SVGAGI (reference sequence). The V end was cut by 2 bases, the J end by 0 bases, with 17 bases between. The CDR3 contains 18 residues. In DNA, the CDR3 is TGTGCCAGCAGTTACGAGGGGGGGTTGACATATAGCAATCAGCCCCAGCATTTT. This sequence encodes CASSYEGGLTYSNQPQHF.

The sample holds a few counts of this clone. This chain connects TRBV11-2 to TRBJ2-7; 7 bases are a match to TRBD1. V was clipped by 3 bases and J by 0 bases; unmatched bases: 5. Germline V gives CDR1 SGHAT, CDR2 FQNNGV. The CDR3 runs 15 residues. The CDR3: CASSFRDSLSYEQYF. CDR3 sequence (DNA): TGTGCCAGCAGCTTCCGGGACAGTCTCTCCTACGAGCAGTACTTC. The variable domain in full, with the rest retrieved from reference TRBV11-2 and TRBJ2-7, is EAGVAQSPRYKIIEKRQSVAFWCNPISGHATLYWYQQILGQGPKLLIQFQNNGVVDDSQLPKDRFSAERLKGVDSTLKIQPAKLEDSAVYLCASSFRDSLSYEQYFGPGTRLTVT.

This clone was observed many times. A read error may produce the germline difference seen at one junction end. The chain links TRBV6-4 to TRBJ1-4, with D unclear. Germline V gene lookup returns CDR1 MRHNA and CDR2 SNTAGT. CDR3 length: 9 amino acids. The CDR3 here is CARVPGAIF. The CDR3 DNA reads TGTGCCAGGGTTCCGGGAGCCATATTT.

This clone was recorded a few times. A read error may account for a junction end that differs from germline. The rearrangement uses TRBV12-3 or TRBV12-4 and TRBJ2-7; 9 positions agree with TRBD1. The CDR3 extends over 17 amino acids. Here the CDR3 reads CASSLAGGWDRVNEQYF. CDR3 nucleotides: TGCGCCAGCAGCTTGGCCGGGGGATGGGACAGGGTCAACGAGCAGTACTTC.

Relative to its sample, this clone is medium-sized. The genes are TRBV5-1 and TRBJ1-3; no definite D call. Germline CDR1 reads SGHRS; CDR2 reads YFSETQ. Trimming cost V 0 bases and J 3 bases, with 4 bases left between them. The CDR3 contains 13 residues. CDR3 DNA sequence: TGCGCCAGCAGCTTGGAATATGGAAACACCATATATTTT. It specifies CASSLEYGNTIYF.

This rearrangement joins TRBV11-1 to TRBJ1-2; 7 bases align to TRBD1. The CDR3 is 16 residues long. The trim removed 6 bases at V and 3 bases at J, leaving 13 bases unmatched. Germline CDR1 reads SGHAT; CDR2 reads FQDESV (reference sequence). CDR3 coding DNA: TGTGCCAGCAGAGCCTCAGTGGCGGGACAGCACTATGGCTACACCTTC. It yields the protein CASRASVAGQHYGYTF.

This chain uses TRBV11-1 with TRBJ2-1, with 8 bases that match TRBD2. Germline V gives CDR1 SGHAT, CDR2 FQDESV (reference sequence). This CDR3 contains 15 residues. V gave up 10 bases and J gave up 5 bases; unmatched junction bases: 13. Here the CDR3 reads CATEDGTRLNNEQFF. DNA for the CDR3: TGTGCCACCGAGGACGGGACTAGGCTTAACAATGAGCAGTTCTTC.

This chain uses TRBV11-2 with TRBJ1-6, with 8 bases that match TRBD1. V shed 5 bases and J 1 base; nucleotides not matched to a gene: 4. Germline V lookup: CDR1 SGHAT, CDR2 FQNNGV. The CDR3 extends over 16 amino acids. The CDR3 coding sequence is TGTGCCAGCAGCCAACAGGGGGTGTCCTATAATTCACCCCTCCACTTT. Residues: CASSQQGVSYNSPLHF.

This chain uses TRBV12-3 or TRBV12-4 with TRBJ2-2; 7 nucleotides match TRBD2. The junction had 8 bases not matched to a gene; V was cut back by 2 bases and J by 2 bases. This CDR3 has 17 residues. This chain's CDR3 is CASSLKAREANTGELFF. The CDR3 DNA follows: TGTGCCAGCAGTTTAAAAGCTCGGGAGGCAAACACCGGGGAGCTGTTTTTT.

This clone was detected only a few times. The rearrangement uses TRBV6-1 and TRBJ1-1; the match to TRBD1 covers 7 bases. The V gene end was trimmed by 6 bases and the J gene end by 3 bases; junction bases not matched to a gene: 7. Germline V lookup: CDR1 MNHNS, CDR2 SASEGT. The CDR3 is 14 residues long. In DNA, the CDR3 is TGTGCCAGCAGGCGACAGGGTGGATACACTGAAGCTTTCTTT. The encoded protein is CASRRQGGYTEAFF.

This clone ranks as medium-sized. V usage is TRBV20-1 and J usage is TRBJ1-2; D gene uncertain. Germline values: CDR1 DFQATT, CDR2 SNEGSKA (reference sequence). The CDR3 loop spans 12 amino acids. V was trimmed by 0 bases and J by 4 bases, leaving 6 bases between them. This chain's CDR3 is CSARDGFYGYTF. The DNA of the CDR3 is TGCAGTGCTAGAGACGGATTCTATGGCTACACCTTC.

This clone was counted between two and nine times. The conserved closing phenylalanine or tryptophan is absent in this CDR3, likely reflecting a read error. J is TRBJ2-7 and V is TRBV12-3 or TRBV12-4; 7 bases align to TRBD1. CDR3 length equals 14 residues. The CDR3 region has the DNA TGTGCCAGCAGTCCGGGCACAGGGGCCTATGAGCAGTACTCC. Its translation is CASSPGTGAYEQYS.

CDR3 bases: TGTGCCAGCAGTGGACTAGCGGGAGTCGAGCAGTACTTC. It specifies CASSGLAGVEQYF. The chain has TRBV2 and TRBJ2-7; TRBD2 matches 12 bases. Unmatched junction bases numbered 1, after V lost 4 bases and J lost 6 bases. Germline V gene lookup returns CDR1 SNHLY and CDR2 FYNNEI. There are 13 residues in the CDR3.

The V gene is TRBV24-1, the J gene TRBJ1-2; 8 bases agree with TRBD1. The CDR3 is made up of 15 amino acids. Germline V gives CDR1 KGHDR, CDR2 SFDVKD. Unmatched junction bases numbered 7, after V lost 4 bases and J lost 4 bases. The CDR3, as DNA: TGTGCCACCAGTGACGCAACCGGGACAGGCTATGGCTACACCTTC. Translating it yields CATSDATGTGYGYTF.

The CDR3 spells CASSFGRGFLNTEAFF. The CDR3 DNA reads TGTGCCAGCAGCTTCGGCAGGGGCTTTTTGAACACTGAAGCTTTCTTT. The chain links TRBV5-8 to TRBJ1-1, with a weak D call TRBD1 (6 bases). Trimming left V 2 bases short and J 0 bases short, with 14 bases between. Germline loops: CDR1 SGHTS, CDR2 YDEGEE. The CDR3 sequence is 16 residues long.

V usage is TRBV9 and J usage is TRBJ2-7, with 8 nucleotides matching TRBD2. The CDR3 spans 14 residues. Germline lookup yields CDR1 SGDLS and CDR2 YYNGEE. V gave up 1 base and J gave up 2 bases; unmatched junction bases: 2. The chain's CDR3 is CASSVTSGTYEQYF. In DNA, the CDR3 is TGTGCCAGCAGCGTAACTAGCGGAACCTACGAGCAGTACTTC.

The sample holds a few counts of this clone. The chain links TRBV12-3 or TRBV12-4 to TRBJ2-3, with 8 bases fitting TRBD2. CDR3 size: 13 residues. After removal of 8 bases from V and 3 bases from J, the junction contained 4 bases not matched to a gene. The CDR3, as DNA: TGTGCCAGCCAGCGGGAGAGAACAGATACGCAGTATTTT. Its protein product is CASQRERTDTQYF.